These T cell receptor beta chains were read from a single sample in a study of blood T cell repertoires in COVID-19. Produced via immunoSEQ multiplex PCR; TCRdb's table is partial and in-frame only. This table holds 65,000 to 95,000 clones, 85% to 90% found once. Sequencing input: peripheral blood. These TCRs come from a man aged 50 to 59 with active COVID-19. Each CDR3 is given with its conserved first and last residue. The D gene is left open where the match is weak. Size tells how often a clone was seen (once, few, many) or the class of an expanded clone, and some rows leave it out.

J: TRBJ2-2
D: -
size: -
V: TRBV29-1
DNA: TGCAGCGTTGGGTTACAGACGAACACCGGGGAGCTGTTTTTT
CDR3: CSVGLQTNTGELFF

J: TRBJ2-7
D: TRBD1
size: -
V: TRBV19
DNA: TGTGCCAGTGCCGGGACAGGGGAATACGAGCAGTACTTC
CDR3: CASAGTGEYEQYF

J: TRBJ2-1
D: TRBD2
size: few
V: TRBV5-1
DNA: TGCGCCAGCAGCTGGGGACGACTAGCGGGACTTTACAATGAGCAGTTCTTC
CDR3: CASSWGRLAGLYNEQFF

J: TRBJ1-4
D: -
size: many
V: TRBV2
DNA: TGTGCCTCTTACGACTCTGGTGAAAAACTGTTTTTT
CDR3: CASYDSGEKLFF

J: TRBJ2-3
D: TRBD2
size: -
V: TRBV28
DNA: TGTGCCAGCAGTCGAGGACTAGCGTCAGATACGCAGTATTTT
CDR3: CASSRGLASDTQYF

J: TRBJ2-1
D: -
size: -
V: TRBV9
DNA: TGTGCCAGCAGCATGGGGACTTCATTGGACTATGAGCAGTTCTTC
CDR3: CASSMGTSLDYEQFF

J: TRBJ2-7
D: -
size: few
V: TRBV7-9
DNA: TGTGCCAGCAGCTTGGACAGAGTCTACGAGCAGTACTTC
CDR3: CASSLDRVYEQYF

J: TRBJ1-5
D: -
size: -
V: TRBV12-1
DNA: TGTGCCAGCAGCACCGACGGGACAGGGGTTCGCAATCAGCCCCAGCATTTT
CDR3: CASSTDGTGVRNQPQHF

J: TRBJ1-1
D: -
size: -
V: TRBV4-1
DNA: TGCGCCAGCAGCCGCGACCTCTCCGGGAGCACTGAAGCTTTCTTT
CDR3: CASSRDLSGSTEAFF

J: TRBJ1-5
D: -
size: -
V: TRBV3-1/TRBV3-2
DNA: TGTGCCAGCAGCCCCACCTCAGGTGAGCCCCAGCATTTT
CDR3: CASSPTSGEPQHF

J: TRBJ2-7
D: -
size: -
V: TRBV6-6
DNA: TGTGCCAGCAGTGTCGACAGGATATACTCCTACGAGCAGTACTTC
CDR3: CASSVDRIYSYEQYF

J: TRBJ1-1
D: TRBD1
size: -
V: TRBV6-2/TRBV6-3
DNA: TGTGCCAGCAGTTCCGGACAGGCGAACACTGAAGCTTTCTTT
CDR3: CASSSGQANTEAFF

J: TRBJ1-2
D: TRBD1
size: -
V: TRBV28
DNA: TGTGCCAGCAGTTTACAGGGGGCGAATAACTATGGCTACACCTTC
CDR3: CASSLQGANNYGYTF

J: TRBJ2-3
D: TRBD2
size: -
V: TRBV20-1
DNA: TGCAGTGCTAGTTTGGCTAGCGGGAGCACAGATACGCAGTATTTT
CDR3: CSASLASGSTDTQYF

J: TRBJ2-7
D: -
size: -
V: TRBV19
DNA: TGTGCCAGTAGTATAGCTAACCGTCGCTCCTACGAGCAGTACTTC
CDR3: CASSIANRRSYEQYF

J: TRBJ1-1
D: -
size: -
V: TRBV5-4
DNA: TGTGCCAGCAGCTTGGAAAGAGGTGAAGCTTTCTTT
CDR3: CASSLERGEAFF

J: TRBJ1-5
D: TRBD1
size: -
V: TRBV19
DNA: TGTGCCAGTACCTCGGGACAGGGTGTAGGTATAAGCAATCAGCCCCAGCATTTT
CDR3: CASTSGQGVGISNQPQHF

J: TRBJ2-3
D: TRBD1
size: -
V: TRBV10-1
DNA: TGCGCCAGCAGTGAGTCCCGGGACAGTTCTAGCACAGATACGCAGTATTTT
CDR3: CASSESRDSSSTDTQYF

J: TRBJ1-1
D: TRBD1
size: -
V: TRBV6-5
DNA: TGTGCCAGCAGTCCGAGGACAGGGAGCGGCACTGAAGCTTTCTTT
CDR3: CASSPRTGSGTEAFF

J: TRBJ1-6
D: -
size: -
V: TRBV5-1
DNA: TGCGCCAGCAGTCTAGTGACAGGCGATAATTCACCCCTCCACTTT
CDR3: CASSLVTGDNSPLHF

J: TRBJ1-2
D: -
size: -
V: TRBV4-3
DNA: TGCGCCAACAGCGGTGAGCAGGGAACTTATGGCTACACCTTC
CDR3: CANSGEQGTYGYTF

J: TRBJ1-3
D: -
size: -
V: TRBV29-1
DNA: TGCAGCGCCTTTAACTCTGGAAACACCATATATTTT
CDR3: CSAFNSGNTIYF

J: TRBJ2-7
D: TRBD1
size: -
V: TRBV5-1
DNA: TGCGCCAGCAGCTTGGGGACAGGGCCCAACTACGAGCAGTACTTC
CDR3: CASSLGTGPNYEQYF

J: TRBJ2-5
D: TRBD2
size: -
V: TRBV12-3/TRBV12-4
DNA: TGTGCCAGCACGAGCGGGAGAGCAGAGACCCAGTACTTC
CDR3: CASTSGRAETQYF

J: TRBJ1-2
D: -
size: -
V: TRBV6-5
DNA: TGTGCCAGCAGCACTACACAGGGACCCTATGGCTACACCTTC
CDR3: CASSTTQGPYGYTF

J: TRBJ2-7
D: -
size: -
V: TRBV5-1
DNA: TGCGCCAGCAGCTTGGTGGGAGACTACGAGCAGTACTTC
CDR3: CASSLVGDYEQYF

J: TRBJ2-7
D: -
size: -
V: TRBV30
DNA: TGTGCCTGGAGCCTACAGGGCTACGAGCAGTACTTC
CDR3: CAWSLQGYEQYF

J: TRBJ1-2
D: -
size: -
V: TRBV28
DNA: TGTGCCAGCAGGTCGACCGGGACACCGAACTATGGCTACACCTTC
CDR3: CASRSTGTPNYGYTF

J: TRBJ1-2
D: TRBD1
size: -
V: TRBV9
DNA: TGTGCCAGCAGCACAGGGGAAAACTATGGCTACACCTTC
CDR3: CASSTGENYGYTF

J: TRBJ2-3
D: -
size: -
V: TRBV28
DNA: TGTGCCAGCAGCGCTCTTGGGGGGAGTTGCTATTTT
CDR3: CASSALGGSCYF

J: TRBJ2-7
D: TRBD1
size: -
V: TRBV2
DNA: TGTGCCAGCAACGAACAGGGGTCAACCTACGAGCAGTACTTC
CDR3: CASNEQGSTYEQYF

J: TRBJ1-1
D: -
size: -
V: TRBV9
DNA: TGTGCCAGCAGCGGGCAGGGAGGGGGAGCTTTCTTT
CDR3: CASSGQGGGAFF

J: TRBJ1-6
D: -
size: few
V: TRBV28
DNA: TGTGCCAGCAGTCCGAGACAGGAGAATTCACCCCTCCACTTT
CDR3: CASSPRQENSPLHF

J: TRBJ2-5
D: TRBD2
size: -
V: TRBV4-2
DNA: TGTGCCAGCAGCCAAGATAAAGCGGGAGTTGAGACCCAGTACTTC
CDR3: CASSQDKAGVETQYF

J: TRBJ1-2
D: -
size: -
V: TRBV24-1
DNA: TGTGCCACCAGGTCGCGGGGGGGGGTGCCGGATTGGACCTTC
CDR3: CATRSRGGVPDWTF

J: TRBJ2-3
D: -
size: -
V: TRBV9
DNA: TGTGCCAGCAGCGTAGGGCAGGGGAGCACAGATACGCAGTATTTT
CDR3: CASSVGQGSTDTQYF

J: TRBJ1-3
D: -
size: -
V: TRBV11-2
DNA: TGTGCCAGCAGCTTAGGACACTCTGGAAACACCATATATTTT
CDR3: CASSLGHSGNTIYF

J: TRBJ1-5
D: -
size: -
V: TRBV10-3
DNA: TGTGCCATCGGACAAAAGAATCAGCCCCAGCATTTT
CDR3: CAIGQKNQPQHF

J: TRBJ2-4
D: TRBD2
size: -
V: TRBV6-2/TRBV6-3
DNA: TGTGCCAGCAGTTACGGGGGGGTAACCAAAAACATTCAGTACTTC
CDR3: CASSYGGVTKNIQYF

J: TRBJ2-1
D: TRBD1
size: -
V: TRBV11-3
DNA: TGTGCCAGCAGCTTAGGGACAGGGACGAATGAGCAGTTCTTC
CDR3: CASSLGTGTNEQFF